The clone carrying this TCR beta chain was observed a few times. Its target is unknown. The data were obtained in a study of CD8 T cells in ankylosing spondylitis. Study-wide points: Among TCR beta sequences, a motif of about 8 highly homologous variants appeared characteristic of ankylosing spondylitis blood.

In germline, CDR1 is SGHTA, CDR2 FQGNSA. V trimming: 5 bases; J trimming: 3 bases; junction bases outside the gene matches: 3. CDR3 length equals 13 residues. TCRdb independently ran MiXCR on the 5' RACE reads; one entry per CDR3 protein. The sample holds 670,000 or so distinct CDR3 sequences, over 15% seen once. The sequenced sample was blood, either unsorted or a sorted T cell fraction (not recorded which). The TCR originated in a male donor with ankylosing spondylitis. The V and J genes are TRBV7-2 and TRBJ2-5, with 7 bases fitting TRBD2. The CDR3 spells CASSRTREETQYF. The CDR3 nucleotides read TGTGCCAGCAGCAGGACTAGGGAAGAGACCCAGTACTTC.